The 28 T cell receptor beta chains below come from one sample, sequenced in a study of blood T cell repertoires in COVID-19. Here immunoSEQ multiplex PCR was the method, and the copy in TCRdb shows in-frame clones only, minus some. Of roughly 380,000 clones listed, approximately 89% were seen once; the top ten hold about 1.4%. Material: peripheral blood. These receptors were taken from a woman in her thirties or forties with COVID-19, enrolled during active disease.

The chain employs TRBV6-5 and TRBJ2-7; D perhaps matches TRBD2 (5 bases). The CDR3 runs to 12 residues. Per germline, CDR1 MNHEY and CDR2 SVGAGI. With 3 bases removed from V and 5 bases from J, the gap between germline ends came to 8 bases. The CDR3 DNA reads as TGTGCCAGCAGTTATCCGGGGAACGAGCAGTACTTC. Protein sequence: CASSYPGNEQYF.

Regarding this clone: The sample has other DNA sequences that encode this CDR3 too. The gene calls are TRBV7-2 and TRBJ1-3; unclear D gene. Germline CDR1 SGHTA, CDR2 FQGNSA. The CDR3 extends over 15 amino acids. V dropped 2 bases and J dropped 0 bases, with 8 bases sitting between them. CDR3 nucleotide sequence: TGTGCCAGCAGCTTACTCTCTAACTCTGGAAACACCATATATTTT. It is translated as CASSLLSNSGNTIYF.

This clone was seen once. This rearrangement joins TRBV12-3 or TRBV12-4 to TRBJ1-4; D uncertain. CDR3 length equals 12 residues. V was shortened by 10 bases and J by 3 bases, with 9 bases between the two germline ends. CDR3 protein: CATSRSNEKLFF. CDR3 sequence (DNA): TGTGCCACCAGCAGGTCTAATGAAAAACTGTTTTTT.

In DNA form, the CDR3 reads TGTGCCAGCAGCCTAGCGGGGGTTTCCGAGCAGTACTTC. Its protein is CASSLAGVSEQYF. V and J are TRBV3-1 (or the pseudogene TRBV3-2) and TRBJ2-7, with 9 bases identical to TRBD2. Germline values: CDR1 LGHDT, CDR2 YNNKEL (reference sequence). CDR3 size: 13 residues. V gave up 4 bases and J gave up 6 bases; unmatched junction bases: 4.

The chain joins TRBV18 to TRBJ1-1, with D uncertain. The CDR3 runs 15 residues. Germline CDR1 reads KGHSH; CDR2 reads LQKENI. Deletions cut 3 bases from V and 2 bases from J, with 13 bases between. CDR3 sequence: CASSPFARANTEAFF. The CDR3 DNA sequence: TGTGCCAGCTCACCCTTCGCGCGAGCAAACACTGAAGCTTTCTTT.

The chain recombines TRBV5-1 with TRBJ2-2; 10 positions match TRBD1. Germline V CDR1 and CDR2: SGHRS, YFSETQ. This CDR3 has 15 residues. The V gene end was trimmed by 3 bases and the J gene end by 6 bases; junction bases not matched to a gene: 5. DNA of the CDR3: TGCGCCAGCAGCTCCGGGACAGGGGTTGCCGGGGAGCTGTTTTTT. Encoded protein: CASSSGTGVAGELFF.

This chain uses TRBV5-1 with TRBJ1-1, with D perhaps TRBD1 (5 bases). V shed 4 bases and J shed 6 bases, with 19 bases lying between them. Germline lookup yields CDR1 SGHRS and CDR2 YFSETQ. This CDR3 spans 15 amino acids. CDR3 loop: CASSQGGRSGSEAFF. The DNA for the CDR3 is TGCGCCAGCAGCCAGGGAGGACGGTCCGGCTCTGAAGCTTTCTTT.

This clone has just one count. The J gene is TRBJ1-4, the V gene TRBV4-1; possible D gene TRBD1, 5 bases. With 4 bases removed from V and 8 bases from J, the gap between germline ends came to 23 bases. The CDR3 loop spans 17 amino acids. From germline, CDR1 is MGHRA and CDR2 YSYEKL. DNA for the CDR3: TGCGCCAGCAGCCCTCAAGATGCTAGGGGCAGTTTCGAAAAACTGTTTTTT. Translated, it gives CASSPQDARGSFEKLFF.

This chain joins TRBV5-6 and TRBJ1-5; 9 nucleotides match TRBD1. In germline, CDR1 is SGHDT, CDR2 YYEEEE. With V trimmed by 4 bases and J by 7 bases, 12 bases remained unmatched. This CDR3 has 16 residues. The CDR3 DNA follows: TGTGCCAGCAGCGAATCGGGACAGGGTCTGTGGCAGCCCCAGCATTTT. This encodes CASSESGQGLWQPQHF.

The chain combines TRBV6-5 with TRBJ2-2, with D possibly TRBD2 on 6 matching bases. V gave up 6 bases and J gave up 5 bases, with 10 bases separating them. CDR3 size: 13 residues. Germline lookup yields CDR1 MNHEY and CDR2 SVGAGI. This CDR3 reads CASSAGRTGELFF. The CDR3, as DNA: TGTGCCAGCAGCGCCGGGAGAACCGGGGAGCTGTTTTTT.

The V and J genes are TRBV30 and TRBJ1-2; 8 nucleotides align to TRBD1. CDR3 length: 16 amino acids. CDR1 and CDR2 from the germline V gene are GTSNPN and SVGIG (reference sequence). Trimming took 3 bases from V and 0 from J; bases not matched to a gene: 9. DNA for the CDR3: TGTGCCTGGAGAGTTAGGGACAGGCGCCCTAACTATGGCTACACCTTC. This codes for CAWRVRDRRPNYGYTF.

V is TRBV10-2 and J is TRBJ1-6, with D perhaps matching TRBD1 (5 bases). Trimming took off 6 bases at V and 0 bases at J, with 18 bases between the two ends. The CDR3 totals 18 residues. CDR1 and CDR2 from the germline V gene are WSHSY and SAAADI. The CDR3 spells CASSVPSGLSSYNSPLHF. The DNA for the CDR3 is TGCGCCAGCAGCGTACCCTCGGGACTGAGCTCCTATAATTCACCCCTCCACTTT.

In this sample, this clone turned up a few times. This rearrangement joins TRBV29-1 to TRBJ2-1, with 10 bases aligning to TRBD2. The V segment lost 7 bases and the J segment 1 base; nucleotides outside the gene matches: 7. Germline V CDR1 and CDR2: SQVTM, ANQGSEA. The CDR3 is made up of 15 amino acids. The CDR3 region is CSGGQLAGSYNEQFF. CDR3 nucleotide sequence: TGCAGCGGGGGTCAACTAGCGGGATCCTACAATGAGCAGTTCTTC.

This rearrangement joins TRBV29-1 to TRBJ1-1, with no clear D. In germline, CDR1 is SQVTM, CDR2 ANQGSEA. The CDR3 loop spans 14 amino acids. Trimming left V 5 bases short and J 0 bases short, with 13 bases between. Written as DNA, the CDR3 is TGCAGCGTTTCTTTCAGCGGGATGAACACTGAAGCTTTCTTT. Translating gives CSVSFSGMNTEAFF.

The CDR3 nucleotides read TGTGCCAGCAGTGGGCGGGGGGGTCTAGAGACCCAGTACTTC. Translation gives CASSGRGGLETQYF. The chain combines TRBV27 with TRBJ2-5; 9 nucleotides agree with TRBD2. This CDR3 contains 14 residues. With 5 bases clipped from V and 4 bases from J, the junction kept 5 bases outside the gene matches. Germline V gene data show CDR1 as MNHEY and CDR2 as SMNVEV (reference sequence).

The chain links TRBV6-2 or TRBV6-3 to TRBJ1-1, with 7 bases matching TRBD1. The V gene's germline CDR1 is MNHEY and CDR2 SVGEGT. The CDR3 spans 16 residues. The V segment lost 4 bases and the J segment 2 bases; nucleotides outside the gene matches: 10. The CDR3 is CASSWGEGAVNTEAFF. DNA for the CDR3: TGTGCCAGCAGTTGGGGAGAGGGGGCCGTTAACACTGAAGCTTTCTTT.

This chain connects TRBV29-1 to TRBJ1-2; TRBD1 aligns across 7 bases. V shed 3 bases, J shed 4 bases, and the junction held 8 bases outside the gene matches. Germline lookup yields CDR1 SQVTM and CDR2 ANQGSEA. CDR3 length: 14 amino acids. Written as DNA, the CDR3 is TGCAGCGTTGACGCGCCAGGGGGTTCCTATGGCTACACCTTC. Protein sequence: CSVDAPGGSYGYTF.

The J gene is TRBJ2-3, the V gene TRBV12-3 or TRBV12-4; no definite D call. V lost 7 bases, J lost 5 bases, and 13 bases lay in between. The CDR3 is made up of 13 amino acids. CDR3 coding DNA: TGTGCCAGCAATAGTAACAGAGAAGATACGCAGTATTTT. Amino acids: CASNSNREDTQYF.

The chain links TRBV28 to TRBJ2-1; 7 positions agree with TRBD2. The CDR3 is 15 residues long. The V and J ends lost 7 bases and 3 bases, in that order; junction bases with no gene match: 9. Germline V CDR1 and CDR2: MDHEN, SYDVKM. The DNA of the CDR3 is TGTGCCAGCATCTCTTGGGCTAGCGGCTACAATGAGCAGTTCTTC. This gives the protein CASISWASGYNEQFF.

The V gene is TRBV7-9, the J gene TRBJ1-5; 8 positions agree with TRBD1. Germline V gene data show CDR1 as SEHNR and CDR2 as FQNEAQ (reference sequence). The CDR3 runs to 18 residues. V gave up 0 bases and J gave up 0 bases; unmatched junction bases: 7. CDR3 loop: CASSLATGATYSNQPQHF. CDR3 nucleotide sequence: TGTGCCAGCAGCTTAGCGACAGGGGCCACGTATAGCAATCAGCCCCAGCATTTT.

The rearrangement joins TRBV30 to TRBJ2-7; TRBD1 might be the D (6 bases). V lost 1 base, J lost 2 bases, and 12 bases lay in between. CDR3 length: 14 amino acids. From germline, CDR1 is GTSNPN and CDR2 SVGIG (reference sequence). CDR3 residues: CAWSGGQRTYEQYF. For the CDR3, the DNA is TGTGCCTGGAGTGGTGGACAGCGTACCTACGAGCAGTACTTC.

This clone appeared a single time. The chain joins TRBV29-1 to TRBJ1-1, with D possibly being TRBD1 (5 bases). The germline CDR1 and CDR2 sequences are SQVTM and ANQGSEA. The V and J ends lost 3 bases and 1 base respectively, with 9 bases between them. The CDR3 is 13 amino acids. In nucleotides, the CDR3 is TGCAGCGTTGAGGTCAGGGAGAACACTGAAGCTTTCTTT. Amino acids: CSVEVRENTEAFF.

The genes are TRBV7-2 and TRBJ1-3; no clear D. CDR3 length: 15 residues. The germline V and J ends were trimmed by 0 bases and 6 bases, with 12 bases remaining between them. Germline-derived CDR1 and CDR2 are SGHTA and FQGNSA. The CDR3 sequence: CASSLASGRTNTIYF. The CDR3, as DNA: TGTGCCAGCAGCTTAGCAAGCGGAAGGACAAACACCATATATTTT.

This clone was picked up one time. This chain connects TRBV11-2 to TRBJ2-2, with D uncertain. V shed 1 base and J shed 5 bases, with 14 bases lying between them. The CDR3 spans 16 residues. The germline CDR1 and CDR2 sequences are SGHAT and FQNNGV. As DNA, the CDR3 is TGTGCCAGCAGCTTAGCCGCGGTAACGCGGACCGGGGAGCTGTTTTTT. This gives the protein CASSLAAVTRTGELFF.

The chain has TRBV2 and TRBJ1-3; no clear D gene. Germline-derived CDR1 and CDR2 are SNHLY and FYNNEI. The V end lost 4 bases, the J end lost 4 bases, and 14 bases lay between the germline ends. CDR3 size: 15 residues. CDR3 sequence: CASSVKRRGGNTIYF. As DNA, the CDR3 is TGTGCCAGCAGTGTTAAGAGAAGAGGGGGAAACACCATATATTTT. The variable domain in full, with the rest retrieved from reference TRBV2 and TRBJ1-3, is EPEVTQTPSHQVTQMGQEVILRCVPISNHLYFYWYRQILGQKVEFLVSFYNNEISEKSEIFDDQFSVERPDGSNFTLKIRSTKLEDSAMYFCASSVKRRGGNTIYFGEGSWLTVV.

This clone was seen once. The chain uses TRBV7-2 and TRBJ1-2, with TRBD1 matching over 7 bases. This CDR3 has 17 amino acids. Germline V gene data show CDR1 as SGHTA and CDR2 as FQGNSA. Germline trimming cut 4 bases from V and 5 bases from J; bases unmatched to any gene: 16. CDR3 sequence: CASSSPTGSGFGYGYTF. The DNA for the CDR3 is TGTGCCAGCAGCTCTCCGACAGGGTCCGGTTTCGGATATGGCTACACCTTC.

The rearrangement uses TRBV2 and TRBJ1-4; TRBD1 is a possible D gene (6 bases). This CDR3 is 14 amino acids long. Trimming left V 1 base short and J 3 bases short, with 6 bases between. From germline, CDR1 is SNHLY and CDR2 FYNNEI. The CDR3 coding sequence is TGTGCCAGCAGTGAAGACAGGGCTAATGAAAAACTGTTTTTT. It is translated as CASSEDRANEKLFF.

V usage is TRBV4-1 and J usage is TRBJ2-5, with 16 positions matching TRBD2. V was pared by 4 bases and J by 5 bases, with 7 bases of the junction left unmatched. The CDR3 loop spans 17 amino acids. Germline loops: CDR1 MGHRA, CDR2 YSYEKL. CDR3 sequence: CASSLGTSGRARETQYF. Here the CDR3 DNA reads TGCGCCAGCAGCCTTGGGACTAGCGGGAGGGCCCGGGAGACCCAGTACTTC.